A selection of T cell receptor beta chains follows, all from one sample in a study of CD8+ T cells in alopecia areata. Assay: immunoSEQ multiplex PCR; the TCRdb copy retains only in-frame clones and omits some. The table lists more than 95,000 clones, roughly two fifths of them singletons. Source material: CD4+ T cells sorted from blood. The receptors stem from a human donor with alopecia areata. CDR3s include the opening cysteine and the closing phenylalanine or tryptophan. D genes are given only for firm matches. Rows may omit the clone size; those that give it use once, few, many or a size class.

size	D	J	V	CDR3	DNA
once	TRBD2	TRBJ2-1	TRBV5-1	CASSREAGRGNEQFF	TGCGCCAGCAGCCGGGAGGCGGGGAGGGGCAATGAGCAGTTCTTC
-	-	TRBJ1-1	TRBV13	CASSFSSGLNTEAFF	TGTGCCAGCAGCTTTTCTTCGGGTTTGAACACTGAAGCTTTCTTT
-	-	TRBJ2-7	TRBV27	CASSFRIGGVAYEQYF	TGTGCCAGCAGTTTCAGGATTGGCGGCGTAGCCTACGAGCAGTACTTC
-	TRBD1	TRBJ1-1	TRBV29-1	CSTGVYEAFF	TGCAGCACAGGGGTTTATGAAGCCTTCTTT
-	-	TRBJ2-7	TRBV29-1	CSVEEIGATYEQYF	TGCAGCGTTGAAGAAATAGGGGCCACCTACGAGCAGTACTTC
-	-	TRBJ2-5	TRBV30	CAWSRGKTQYF	TGTGCCTGGAGTAGAGGGAAGACCCAGTACTTC
-	-	TRBJ1-2	TRBV29-1	CSVMTHQGEVYGYTF	TGCAGCGTCATGACACACCAGGGAGAAGTCTATGGCTACACCTTC
-	-	TRBJ1-1	TRBV29-1	CSVVGTPEAFF	TGCAGCGTTGTGGGCACCCCTGAAGCTTTCTTT
-	-	TRBJ1-2	TRBV5-6	CASSWGHGGYTF	TGTGCCAGCAGCTGGGGACACGGAGGCTACACCTTC
-	-	TRBJ2-5	TRBV7-3	CASSLGGEETQYF	TGTGCCAGCAGCTTAGGGGGAGAAGAGACCCAGTACTTC
-	-	TRBJ1-1	TRBV30	CAWSVWGLGTEAFF	TGTGCCTGGAGTGTGTGGGGGCTCGGCACTGAAGCTTTCTTT
few	TRBD2	TRBJ2-3	TRBV29-1	CSVELSSREGKYF	TGCAGCGTTGAATTGTCAAGCAGGGAGGGGAAGTATTTT
few	TRBD2	TRBJ2-7	TRBV7-2	CASSIAGGEYEQYF	TGTGCCAGCAGCATAGCGGGAGGAGAGTACGAGCAGTACTTC
few	-	TRBJ2-1	TRBV6-5	CASSYSASLSEQFF	TGTGCCAGCAGTTACTCGGCCAGCTTGAGTGAGCAGTTCTTC
few	-	TRBJ2-1	TRBV4-3	CASSPQKAPNYNEQFF	TGCGCCAGCAGCCCCCAGAAGGCCCCGAACTACAATGAGCAGTTCTTC
-	TRBD2	TRBJ2-7	TRBV5-1	CASSFVAGTSYEQYF	TGCGCCAGCAGCTTCGTAGCGGGGACCTCCTACGAGCAGTACTTC
-	-	TRBJ1-2	TRBV15	CATSRDRGLRPYGYTF	TGTGCCACCAGCAGAGATCGGGGACTGCGACCCTATGGCTACACCTTC
-	TRBD1	TRBJ2-7	TRBV18	CASSPSGQGREQYF	TGTGCCAGCTCACCGTCGGGACAGGGTCGCGAGCAGTACTTC
-	-	TRBJ2-2	TRBV5-4	CASSLGQYTGELFF	TGTGCCAGCAGCTTGGGACAGTACACCGGGGAGCTGTTTTTT
-	-	TRBJ2-5	TRBV18	CASSPRGQGGETQYF	TGTGCCAGCTCACCAAGGGGTCAGGGAGGAGAGACCCAGTACTTC
-	TRBD2	TRBJ2-7	TRBV29-1	CSVTSGSYEQYF	TGCAGCGTAACTAGCGGGAGTTACGAGCAGTACTTC
few	TRBD2	TRBJ2-1	TRBV4-3	CASSARLAHEQFF	TGCGCCAGCAGCGCCCGACTAGCGCATGAGCAGTTCTTC
-	-	TRBJ2-1	TRBV4-3	CASSQEGLGLNEQFF	TGCGCCAGCAGCCAAGAAGGACTCGGTCTTAATGAGCAGTTCTTC
few	-	TRBJ2-3	TRBV7-9	CASSLGQRTDTQYF	TGTGCCAGCAGCTTAGGACAGCGCACAGATACGCAGTATTTT
few	-	TRBJ2-1	TRBV29-1	CSVGPRGNEQFF	TGCAGCGTGGGACCTAGGGGCAATGAGCAGTTCTTC
-	-	TRBJ1-1	TRBV11-1	CASSTTGLNEAFF	TGTGCCAGCAGCACTACAGGCCTGAATGAAGCTTTCTTT
once	-	TRBJ1-3	TRBV5-1	CASSTASSGNTIYF	TGCGCCAGCAGCACTGCTAGCTCTGGAAACACCATATATTTT
few	-	TRBJ1-2	TRBV7-9	CASSLEVYYGYTF	TGTGCCAGCAGCTTAGAGGTATACTATGGCTACACCTTC
-	-	TRBJ1-5	TRBV5-1	CASSFGGASNQPQHF	TGCGCCAGCAGCTTCGGCGGGGCAAGCAATCAGCCCCAGCATTTT
few	-	TRBJ1-2	TRBV28	CASSLARNGYTF	TGTGCCAGCAGTTTGGCCCGAAATGGCTACACCTTC
once	TRBD2	TRBJ2-1	TRBV20-1	CSAGLDNEQFF	TGCAGTGCTGGACTAGACAATGAGCAGTTCTTC
few	-	TRBJ1-2	TRBV4-3	CASSQWWRANYGYTF	TGCGCCAGCAGCCAATGGTGGAGAGCTAACTATGGCTACACCTTC
once	-	TRBJ2-3	TRBV5-1	CASSYAPGASTDTQYF	TGCGCCAGCAGCTATGCCCCTGGGGCGAGCACAGATACGCAGTATTTT
once	-	TRBJ1-2	TRBV28	CASSFPPGSRGGYTF	TGTGCCAGCAGTTTCCCCCCGGGTTCCCGTGGGGGCTACACCTTC
few	TRBD2	TRBJ2-3	TRBV5-1	CASNGLAGFADTQYF	TGCGCCAGCAACGGACTAGCGGGGTTTGCAGATACGCAGTATTTT
-	TRBD2	TRBJ2-3	TRBV4-3	CASSQDGTGGDTQYF	TGCGCCAGCAGCCAAGACGGGACGGGGGGAGATACGCAGTATTTT
-	-	TRBJ1-2	TRBV29-1	CSADTVGRNYGYTF	TGCAGCGCTGACACCGTTGGACGGAACTATGGCTACACCTTC
few	-	TRBJ2-7	TRBV29-1	CSVGQYEQYF	TGCAGCGTTGGCCAATACGAGCAGTACTTC
-	TRBD1	TRBJ1-3	TRBV30	CAWSPHDRGYGNTIYF	TGTGCCTGGAGTCCTCATGACAGGGGGTATGGAAACACCATATATTTT